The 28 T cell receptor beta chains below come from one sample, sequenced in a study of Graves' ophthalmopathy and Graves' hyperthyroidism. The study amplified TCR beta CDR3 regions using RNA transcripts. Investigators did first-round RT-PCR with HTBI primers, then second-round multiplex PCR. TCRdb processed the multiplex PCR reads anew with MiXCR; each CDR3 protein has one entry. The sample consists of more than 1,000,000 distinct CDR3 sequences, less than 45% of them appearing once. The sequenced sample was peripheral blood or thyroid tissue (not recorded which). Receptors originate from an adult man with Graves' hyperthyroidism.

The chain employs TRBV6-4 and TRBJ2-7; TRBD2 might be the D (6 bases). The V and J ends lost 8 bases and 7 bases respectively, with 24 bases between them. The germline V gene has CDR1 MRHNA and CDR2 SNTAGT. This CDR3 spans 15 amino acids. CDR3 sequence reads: CASREPEVTSKEQYF. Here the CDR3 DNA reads TGTGCCAGCCGGGAGCCGGAGGTGACCTCTAAGGAGCAGTACTTC.

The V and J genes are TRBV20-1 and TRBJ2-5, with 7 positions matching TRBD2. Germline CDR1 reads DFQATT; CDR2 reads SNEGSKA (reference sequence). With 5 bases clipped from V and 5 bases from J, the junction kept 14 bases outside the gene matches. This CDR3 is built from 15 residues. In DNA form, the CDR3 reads TGCAGTGCTGCTACTAGCGTGGGCACCGGGGAGACCCAGTACTTC. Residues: CSAATSVGTGETQYF.

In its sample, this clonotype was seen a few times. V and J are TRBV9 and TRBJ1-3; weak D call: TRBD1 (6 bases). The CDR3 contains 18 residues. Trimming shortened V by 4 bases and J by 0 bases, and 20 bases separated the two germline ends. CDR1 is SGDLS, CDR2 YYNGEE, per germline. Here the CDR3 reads CASSPPAGTLSSGNTIYF. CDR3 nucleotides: TGTGCCAGCAGCCCCCCCGCCGGGACACTCAGCTCTGGAAACACCATATATTTT. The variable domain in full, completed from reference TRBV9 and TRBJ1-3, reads DSGVTQTPKHLITATGQRVTLRCSPRSGDLSVYWYQQSLDQGLQFLIQYYNGEERAKGNILERFSAQQFPDLHSELNLSSLELGDSALYFCASSPPAGTLSSGNTIYFGEGSWLTVV.

The CDR3 DNA sequence: TGTGCCAGTAGTTCCACCCTAGGGGGACAGCCCCAGCATTTT. Translating it yields CASSSTLGGQPQHF. J is TRBJ1-5 and V is TRBV19; possibly TRBD1 for D (6 bases). The CDR3 totals 14 residues. CDR1 is LNHDA, CDR2 SQIVND, per germline (reference sequence). The V end lost 5 bases, the J end lost 7 bases, and 15 bases lay between the germline ends. Drawing the rest from reference TRBV19 and TRBJ1-5, the complete variable domain is DGGITQSPKYLFRKEGQNVTLSCEQNLNHDAMYWYRQDPGQGLRLIYYSQIVNDFQKGDIAEGYSVSREKKESFPLTVTSAQKNPTAFYLCASSSTLGGQPQHFGDGTRLSIL.

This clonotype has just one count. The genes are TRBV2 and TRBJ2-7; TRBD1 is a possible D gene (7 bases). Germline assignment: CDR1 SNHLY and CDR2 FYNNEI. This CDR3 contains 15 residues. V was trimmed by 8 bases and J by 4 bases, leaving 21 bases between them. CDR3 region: CASRDAAQGRYEQYF. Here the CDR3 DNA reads TGTGCCAGCCGAGACGCGGCACAGGGGAGGTACGAGCAGTACTTC.

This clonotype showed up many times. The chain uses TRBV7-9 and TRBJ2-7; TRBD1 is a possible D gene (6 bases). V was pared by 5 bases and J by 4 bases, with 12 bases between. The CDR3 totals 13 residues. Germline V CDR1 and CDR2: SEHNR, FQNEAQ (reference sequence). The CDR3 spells CASSPRTAYEQYF. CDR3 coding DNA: TGTGCCAGCAGCCCCAGGACAGCTTACGAGCAGTACTTC.

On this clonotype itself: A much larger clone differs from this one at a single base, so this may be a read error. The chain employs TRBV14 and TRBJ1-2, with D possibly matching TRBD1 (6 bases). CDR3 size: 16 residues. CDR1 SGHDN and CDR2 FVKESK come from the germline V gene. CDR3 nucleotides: TGTGCCAGCAGCCTAGGAGGACAGAACCTTAACTATGGCCACACCTTC. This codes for CASSLGGQNLNYGHTF.

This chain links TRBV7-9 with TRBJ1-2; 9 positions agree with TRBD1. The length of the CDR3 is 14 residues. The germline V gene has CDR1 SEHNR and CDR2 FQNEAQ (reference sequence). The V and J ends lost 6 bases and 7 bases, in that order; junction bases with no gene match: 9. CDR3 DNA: TGTGCCAGCAGTTCGGGGGACAGGGTTTCTGGCTACACCTTC. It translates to CASSSGDRVSGYTF.

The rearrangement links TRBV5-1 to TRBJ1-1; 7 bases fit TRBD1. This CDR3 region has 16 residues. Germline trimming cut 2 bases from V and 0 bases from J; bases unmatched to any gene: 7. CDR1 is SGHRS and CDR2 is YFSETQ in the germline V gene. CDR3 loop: CASSFFQQGMNTEAFF. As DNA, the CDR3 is TGCGCCAGCAGCTTTTTCCAACAGGGGATGAACACTGAAGCTTTCTTT.

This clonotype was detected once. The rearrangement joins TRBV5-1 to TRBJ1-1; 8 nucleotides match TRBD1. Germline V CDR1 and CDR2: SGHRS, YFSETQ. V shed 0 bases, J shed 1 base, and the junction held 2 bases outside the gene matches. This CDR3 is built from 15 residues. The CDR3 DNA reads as TGCGCCAGCAGCTTGGCGGACAGGGCGAACACTGAAGCTTTCTTT. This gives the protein CASSLADRANTEAFF.

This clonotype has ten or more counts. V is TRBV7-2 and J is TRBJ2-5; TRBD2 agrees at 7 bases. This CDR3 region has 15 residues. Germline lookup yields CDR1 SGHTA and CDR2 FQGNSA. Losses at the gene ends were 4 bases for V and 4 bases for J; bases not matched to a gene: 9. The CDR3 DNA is TGTGCCAGCAGCTCAAGGGCGGGAGTGGGAGAGACCCAGTACTTC. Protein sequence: CASSSRAGVGETQYF.

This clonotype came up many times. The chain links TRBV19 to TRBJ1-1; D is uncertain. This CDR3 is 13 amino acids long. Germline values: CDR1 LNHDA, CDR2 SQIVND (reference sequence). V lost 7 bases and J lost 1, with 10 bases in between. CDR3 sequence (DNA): TGTGCCAGTACTGTGACGGGGAACACTGAAGCTTTCTTT. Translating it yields CASTVTGNTEAFF.

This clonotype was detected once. CDR3 residues: CASSSFTVSGGGYTF. DNA for the CDR3: TGTGCCAGCAGCAGCTTTACGGTGTCGGGAGGCGGCTACACCTTC. V gene TRBV7-2 combines with J gene TRBJ1-2; D not resolved. The germline V gene encodes CDR1 SGHTA and CDR2 FQGNSA. The CDR3 runs to 15 residues. The V and J ends lost 5 bases and 8 bases respectively, with 21 bases between them.

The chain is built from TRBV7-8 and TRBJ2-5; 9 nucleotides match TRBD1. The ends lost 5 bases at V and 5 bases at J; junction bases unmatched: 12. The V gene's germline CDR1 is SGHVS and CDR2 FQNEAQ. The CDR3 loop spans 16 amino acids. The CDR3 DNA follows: TGTGCCAGCAGCACGGACAGGGGCCCCAGAGGCGAGACCCAGTACTTC. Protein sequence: CASSTDRGPRGETQYF.

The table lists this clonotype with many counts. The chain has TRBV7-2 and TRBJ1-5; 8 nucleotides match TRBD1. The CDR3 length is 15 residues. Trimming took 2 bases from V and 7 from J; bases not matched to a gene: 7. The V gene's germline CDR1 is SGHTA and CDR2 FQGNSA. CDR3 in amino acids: CASSLSAAGGQPQHF. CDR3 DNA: TGTGCCAGCAGCTTATCAGCAGCAGGGGGCCAGCCCCAGCATTTT. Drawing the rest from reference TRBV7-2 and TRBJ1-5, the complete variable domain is GAGVSQSPSNKVTEKGKDVELRCDPISGHTALYWYRQSLGQGLEFLIYFQGNSAPDKSGLPSDRFSAERTGGSVSTLTIQRTQQEDSAVYLCASSLSAAGGQPQHFGDGTRLSIL.

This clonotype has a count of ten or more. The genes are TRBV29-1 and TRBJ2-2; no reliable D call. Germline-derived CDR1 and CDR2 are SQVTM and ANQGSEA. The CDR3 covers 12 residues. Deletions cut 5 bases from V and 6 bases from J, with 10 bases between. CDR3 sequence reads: CSVPDTSGELFF. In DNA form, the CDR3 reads TGCAGCGTTCCCGACACATCCGGGGAGCTGTTTTTT.

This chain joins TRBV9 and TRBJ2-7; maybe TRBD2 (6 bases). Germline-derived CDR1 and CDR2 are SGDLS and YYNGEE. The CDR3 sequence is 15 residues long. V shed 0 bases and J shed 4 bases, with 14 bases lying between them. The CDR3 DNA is TGTGCCAGCAGCGTAGGGGGACTGGTAACGTACGAGCAGTACTTC. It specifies CASSVGGLVTYEQYF.

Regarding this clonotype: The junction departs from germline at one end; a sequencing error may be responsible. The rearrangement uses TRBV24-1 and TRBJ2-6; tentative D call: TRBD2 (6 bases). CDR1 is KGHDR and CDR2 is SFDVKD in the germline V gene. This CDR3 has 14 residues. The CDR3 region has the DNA TGTGCCAGCAGTGACGGAGGGGGGGCCAACGTCCTGACTTTC. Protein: CASSDGGGANVLTF.

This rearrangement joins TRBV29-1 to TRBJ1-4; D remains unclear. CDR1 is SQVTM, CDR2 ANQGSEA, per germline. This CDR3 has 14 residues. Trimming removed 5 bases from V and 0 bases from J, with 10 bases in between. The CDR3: CSVPSPATNEKLFF. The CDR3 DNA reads TGCAGCGTTCCTTCACCAGCAACTAATGAAAAACTGTTTTTT.

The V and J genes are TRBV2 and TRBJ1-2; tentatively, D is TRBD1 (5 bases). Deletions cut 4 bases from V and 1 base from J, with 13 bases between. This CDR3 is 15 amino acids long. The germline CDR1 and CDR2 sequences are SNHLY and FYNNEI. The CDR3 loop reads CASSGPRTINYGYTF. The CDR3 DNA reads TGTGCCAGCAGTGGGCCCAGGACAATTAACTATGGCTACACCTTC. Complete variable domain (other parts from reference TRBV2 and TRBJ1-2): EPEVTQTPSHQVTQMGQEVILRCVPISNHLYFYWYRQILGQKVEFLVSFYNNEISEKSEIFDDQFSVERPDGSNFTLKIRSTKLEDSAMYFCASSGPRTINYGYTFGSGTRLTVV.

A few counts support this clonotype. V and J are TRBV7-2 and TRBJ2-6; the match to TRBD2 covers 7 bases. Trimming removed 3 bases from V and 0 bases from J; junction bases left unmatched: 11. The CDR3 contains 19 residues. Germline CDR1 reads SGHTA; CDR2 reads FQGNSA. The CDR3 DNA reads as TGTGCCAGCAGCTTGGCCGTAAAGCCGGGAGGCTCTGGGGCCAACGTCCTGACTTTC. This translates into CASSLAVKPGGSGANVLTF.

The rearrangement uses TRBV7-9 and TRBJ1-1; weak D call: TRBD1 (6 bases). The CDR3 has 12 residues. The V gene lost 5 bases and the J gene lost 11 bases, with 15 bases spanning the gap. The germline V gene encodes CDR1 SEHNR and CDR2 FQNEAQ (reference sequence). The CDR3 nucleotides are TGTGCCAGCAGCCCCTCGGGACAATTGGCTTTCTTT. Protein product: CASSPSGQLAFF.

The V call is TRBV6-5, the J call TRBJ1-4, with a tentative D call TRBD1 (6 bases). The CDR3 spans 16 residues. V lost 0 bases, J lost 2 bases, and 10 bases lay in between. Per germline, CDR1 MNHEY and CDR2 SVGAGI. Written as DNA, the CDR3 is TGTGCCAGCAGTTACTCGACAGGTAGCACTAATGAAAAACTGTTTTTT. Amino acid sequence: CASSYSTGSTNEKLFF.

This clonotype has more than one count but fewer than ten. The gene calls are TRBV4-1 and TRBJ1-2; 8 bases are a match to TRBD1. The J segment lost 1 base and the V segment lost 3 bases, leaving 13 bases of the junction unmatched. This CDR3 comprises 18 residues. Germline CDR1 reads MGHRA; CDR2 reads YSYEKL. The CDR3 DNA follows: TGCGCCAGCAGCCACCCCCCAGGCCCGACAGGGGTTAACTATGGCTACACCTTC. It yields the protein CASSHPPGPTGVNYGYTF.

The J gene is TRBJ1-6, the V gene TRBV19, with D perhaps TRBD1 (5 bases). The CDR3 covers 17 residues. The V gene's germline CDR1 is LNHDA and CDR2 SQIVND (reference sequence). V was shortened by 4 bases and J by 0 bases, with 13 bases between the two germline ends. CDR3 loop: CASSSPGGGSYNSPLHF. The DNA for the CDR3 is TGTGCCAGTAGTAGCCCCGGGGGGGGCTCCTATAATTCACCCCTCCACTTT.

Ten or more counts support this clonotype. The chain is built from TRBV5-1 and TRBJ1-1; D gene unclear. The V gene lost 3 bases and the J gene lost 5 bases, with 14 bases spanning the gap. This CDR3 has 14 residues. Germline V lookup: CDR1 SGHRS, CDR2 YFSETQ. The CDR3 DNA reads TGCGCCAGCAGCTCCGTGGGAGCGGGGACTGAAGCTTTCTTT. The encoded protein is CASSSVGAGTEAFF.

This chain's CDR3 is CSVEMTVTGTQYF. The CDR3 coding sequence is TGCAGCGTTGAGATGACAGTCACCGGGACCCAGTACTTC. The chain uses TRBV29-1 and TRBJ2-5; D is perhaps TRBD1 (5 bases). V shed 3 bases and J shed 7 bases, with 15 bases lying between them. CDR3 length: 13 amino acids. Germline V gene sequence: CDR1 SQVTM, CDR2 ANQGSEA.

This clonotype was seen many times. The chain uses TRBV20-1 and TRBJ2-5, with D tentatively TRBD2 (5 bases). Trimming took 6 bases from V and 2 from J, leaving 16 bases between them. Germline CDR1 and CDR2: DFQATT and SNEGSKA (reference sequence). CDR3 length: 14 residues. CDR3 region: CSAKAGVTQETQYF. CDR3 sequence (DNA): TGCAGTGCCAAAGCCGGGGTAACGCAAGAGACCCAGTACTTC.